This is a list of T cell receptor beta chains from one sample in a study of vaccination effects on CD4 cells after COVID-19. The antigens these receptors bind are not known. The table came from immunoSEQ multiplex PCR; TCRdb's copy has only in-frame clones and leaves some out. Of around 30,000 clones listed, roughly 60% were seen once; the top ten hold 8% to 10%. Sample: CD4+ T cells from PBMCs cultured without peptide, taken before COVID-19 vaccination. These receptors originate from a human donor who received a COVID-19 vaccine. CDR3s include the opening cysteine and the closing phenylalanine or tryptophan. The D gene is left open where the match is weak. Some rows have no size entry. The others give once, few or many, or a class for an expanded clone.

d_call: TRBD2
j_call: TRBJ2-1
v_call: TRBV4-1
clone_size: few
cdr3_aa: CASSQEWTSGGQFF
cdr3_nt: TGCGCCAGCAGCCAAGAATGGACTAGCGGGGGACAGTTCTTC

d_call: -
j_call: TRBJ1-5
v_call: TRBV27
clone_size: few
cdr3_aa: CASSLLDSNQPQHF
cdr3_nt: TGTGCCAGCAGTTTGTTGGACAGCAATCAGCCCCAGCATTTT

d_call: -
j_call: TRBJ1-1
v_call: TRBV2
clone_size: -
cdr3_aa: CASTLGENTEAFF
cdr3_nt: TGTGCCAGCACTCTTGGGGAGAACACTGAAGCTTTCTTT

d_call: -
j_call: TRBJ1-1
v_call: TRBV24-1
clone_size: once
cdr3_aa: CATSEGGGPGGMNTEAFF
cdr3_nt: TGTGCCACCAGTGAAGGGGGGGGACCGGGCGGAATGAACACTGAAGCTTTCTTT

d_call: -
j_call: TRBJ1-2
v_call: TRBV14
clone_size: few
cdr3_aa: CASSQGGPGGYYGYTF
cdr3_nt: TGTGCCAGCAGCCAAGGTGGGCCAGGAGGGTACTATGGCTACACCTTC

d_call: -
j_call: TRBJ1-1
v_call: TRBV25-1
clone_size: once
cdr3_aa: CASSEIDRNTEAFF
cdr3_nt: TGTGCCAGCAGTGAAATCGACAGGAACACTGAAGCTTTCTTT

d_call: -
j_call: TRBJ1-1
v_call: TRBV7-9
clone_size: -
cdr3_aa: CASSTKYRNNTEAFF
cdr3_nt: TGTGCCAGCAGCACGAAATACAGGAATAACACTGAAGCTTTCTTT

d_call: -
j_call: TRBJ1-4
v_call: TRBV19
clone_size: -
cdr3_aa: CASSIGSGGNEKLFF
cdr3_nt: TGTGCCAGTAGTATAGGCTCTGGAGGTAATGAAAAACTGTTTTTT

d_call: TRBD2
j_call: TRBJ2-1
v_call: TRBV7-9
clone_size: -
cdr3_aa: CASIGLAGPNEQFF
cdr3_nt: TGTGCCAGCATTGGACTAGCGGGACCCAATGAGCAGTTCTTC

d_call: -
j_call: TRBJ1-6
v_call: TRBV5-1
clone_size: -
cdr3_aa: CASSLQGQNSPLHF
cdr3_nt: TGCGCCAGCAGCTTGCAGGGACAAAATTCACCCCTCCACTTT

d_call: -
j_call: TRBJ2-7
v_call: TRBV21-1
clone_size: few
cdr3_aa: CASSRLAGISGEQYF
cdr3_nt: TGTGCCAGCAGTAGGCTAGCGGGGATATCTGGCGAGCAGTACTTC

d_call: -
j_call: TRBJ1-2
v_call: TRBV5-1
clone_size: -
cdr3_aa: CASSLTQGNYGYTF
cdr3_nt: TGCGCCAGCAGCCTGACACAGGGAAACTATGGCTACACCTTC

d_call: TRBD1
j_call: TRBJ2-7
v_call: TRBV5-4
clone_size: -
cdr3_aa: CASSLNTGVIYEQYF
cdr3_nt: TGTGCCAGCAGCTTGAACACAGGGGTTATCTACGAGCAGTACTTC

d_call: -
j_call: TRBJ1-2
v_call: TRBV20-1
clone_size: -
cdr3_aa: CSASEGSDGYTF
cdr3_nt: TGCAGTGCTAGTGAGGGCTCCGATGGCTACACCTTC

d_call: -
j_call: TRBJ2-7
v_call: TRBV14
clone_size: -
cdr3_aa: CASSQDRLVAGKIYEQYF
cdr3_nt: TGTGCCAGCAGCCAAGATCGTTTAGTGGCGGGAAAAATATACGAGCAGTACTTC

d_call: -
j_call: TRBJ1-1
v_call: TRBV2
clone_size: -
cdr3_aa: CASGSGIPEAFF
cdr3_nt: TGTGCCAGCGGTTCAGGTATCCCTGAAGCTTTCTTT

d_call: TRBD2
j_call: TRBJ2-1
v_call: TRBV5-4
clone_size: -
cdr3_aa: CASSLAGGGPYNEQFF
cdr3_nt: TGTGCCAGCAGCTTGGCCGGGGGAGGGCCCTACAATGAGCAGTTCTTC

d_call: TRBD1
j_call: TRBJ2-5
v_call: TRBV6-5
clone_size: -
cdr3_aa: CASSYVTGVETQYF
cdr3_nt: TGTGCCAGCAGTTACGTGACAGGGGTAGAGACCCAGTACTTC

d_call: -
j_call: TRBJ2-7
v_call: TRBV20-1
clone_size: -
cdr3_aa: CSASGLSYEQYF
cdr3_nt: TGCAGTGCTAGTGGCCTCTCCTACGAGCAGTACTTC

d_call: TRBD2
j_call: TRBJ2-5
v_call: TRBV5-1
clone_size: -
cdr3_aa: CASRMAGAQETQYF
cdr3_nt: TGCGCCAGCAGAATGGCGGGAGCCCAAGAGACCCAGTACTTC

d_call: -
j_call: TRBJ1-2
v_call: TRBV19
clone_size: once
cdr3_aa: CASNPLGQTYGYTF
cdr3_nt: TGTGCCAGTAACCCCCTCGGACAGACCTATGGCTACACCTTC

d_call: -
j_call: TRBJ1-1
v_call: TRBV2
clone_size: -
cdr3_aa: CASSRQVNTEAFF
cdr3_nt: TGTGCCAGCAGCCGACAGGTGAACACTGAAGCTTTCTTT

d_call: TRBD1
j_call: TRBJ2-7
v_call: TRBV2
clone_size: -
cdr3_aa: CASRTGDTYEQYF
cdr3_nt: TGTGCCAGCCGGACAGGGGATACCTACGAGCAGTACTTC

d_call: TRBD1
j_call: TRBJ2-3
v_call: TRBV5-1
clone_size: -
cdr3_aa: CASSLAAGGFSTDTQYF
cdr3_nt: TGCGCCAGCAGCTTGGCTGCAGGGGGCTTTAGCACAGATACGCAGTATTTT

d_call: -
j_call: TRBJ1-1
v_call: TRBV11-3
clone_size: -
cdr3_aa: CASSLTANTEAFF
cdr3_nt: TGTGCCAGCAGCTTAACAGCGAACACTGAAGCTTTCTTT

d_call: TRBD1
j_call: TRBJ2-7
v_call: TRBV5-1
clone_size: -
cdr3_aa: CASSRRTGGNSYEQYF
cdr3_nt: TGCGCCAGCAGCAGACGGACAGGGGGCAACTCCTACGAGCAGTACTTC

d_call: TRBD2
j_call: TRBJ2-7
v_call: TRBV6-2/TRBV6-3
clone_size: few
cdr3_aa: CASSRAGPSYEQYF
cdr3_nt: TGTGCCAGCAGCCGAGCGGGGCCGTCCTACGAGCAGTACTTC

d_call: TRBD1
j_call: TRBJ2-2
v_call: TRBV7-7
clone_size: once
cdr3_aa: CASSLGQGSGELFF
cdr3_nt: TGTGCCAGCAGCCTCGGACAGGGGTCAGGGGAGCTGTTTTTT

d_call: -
j_call: TRBJ2-1
v_call: TRBV5-1
clone_size: -
cdr3_aa: CASREGQSTNEQFF
cdr3_nt: TGCGCCAGCAGGGAGGGACAGTCAACCAATGAGCAGTTCTTC

d_call: -
j_call: TRBJ1-1
v_call: TRBV20-1
clone_size: -
cdr3_aa: CRGGVGTEAFF
cdr3_nt: TGCAGGGGAGGGGTGGGGACTGAAGCTTTCTTT

d_call: TRBD1
j_call: TRBJ2-7
v_call: TRBV20-1
clone_size: few
cdr3_aa: CSASGTGVYYEQYF
cdr3_nt: TGCAGTGCTAGTGGGACAGGGGTTTACTACGAGCAGTACTTC

d_call: -
j_call: TRBJ2-3
v_call: TRBV6-5
clone_size: -
cdr3_aa: CASRQRFTDTQYF
cdr3_nt: TGTGCCAGCAGGCAGAGGTTCACAGATACGCAGTATTTT

d_call: -
j_call: TRBJ2-2
v_call: TRBV12-3/TRBV12-4
clone_size: -
cdr3_aa: CASSYRGTGELFF
cdr3_nt: TGTGCCAGCAGTTATAGGGGCACCGGGGAGCTGTTTTTT

d_call: -
j_call: TRBJ1-2
v_call: TRBV7-2
clone_size: -
cdr3_aa: CASSFVQVNYGYTF
cdr3_nt: TGTGCCAGTAGCTTTGTCCAGGTAAACTATGGCTACACCTTC

d_call: -
j_call: TRBJ2-7
v_call: TRBV6-2/TRBV6-3
clone_size: few
cdr3_aa: CASSYSSRGKRGVYEQYF
cdr3_nt: TGTGCCAGCAGTTACTCGAGTCGAGGAAAACGAGGGGTTTACGAGCAGTACTTC

d_call: TRBD1
j_call: TRBJ1-2
v_call: TRBV7-9
clone_size: few
cdr3_aa: CASSLDGTGGRSDGYTF
cdr3_nt: TGTGCCAGCAGCTTGGACGGGACAGGTGGGCGATCCGATGGCTACACCTTC

d_call: TRBD1
j_call: TRBJ2-7
v_call: TRBV6-1
clone_size: once
cdr3_aa: CASSEMRQGWYEQYF
cdr3_nt: TGTGCCAGCAGTGAAATGCGACAGGGGTGGTACGAGCAGTACTTC

d_call: -
j_call: TRBJ1-1
v_call: TRBV29-1
clone_size: -
cdr3_aa: CSGDSGSTEAFF
cdr3_nt: TGCAGCGGTGACAGTGGGAGTACTGAAGCTTTCTTT

d_call: -
j_call: TRBJ2-3
v_call: TRBV11-2
clone_size: -
cdr3_aa: CASSLGSLGGPSDTQYF
cdr3_nt: TGTGCCAGCAGCTTAGGGTCCCTAGGGGGTCCCTCCGATACGCAGTATTTT

d_call: -
j_call: TRBJ1-2
v_call: TRBV15
clone_size: -
cdr3_aa: CATSRDSGGYTF
cdr3_nt: TGTGCCACCAGCAGAGATTCGGGGGGCTACACCTTC

d_call: -
j_call: TRBJ2-5
v_call: TRBV5-6
clone_size: -
cdr3_aa: CASSLAAHGTQYF
cdr3_nt: TGTGCCAGCAGCTTGGCGGCCCATGGGACCCAGTACTTC

d_call: TRBD1
j_call: TRBJ2-5
v_call: TRBV29-1
clone_size: -
cdr3_aa: CSVETLRGRGEETQYF
cdr3_nt: TGCAGCGTTGAAACTTTAAGGGGGCGAGGGGAGGAGACCCAGTACTTC

d_call: -
j_call: TRBJ1-2
v_call: TRBV5-4
clone_size: few
cdr3_aa: CASSLDGHYGYTF
cdr3_nt: TGTGCCAGCAGCTTGGACGGACACTATGGCTACACCTTC

d_call: -
j_call: TRBJ1-1
v_call: TRBV30
clone_size: few
cdr3_aa: CAWIYSQVNTEAFF
cdr3_nt: TGTGCCTGGATATATTCACAAGTGAACACTGAAGCTTTCTTT

d_call: -
j_call: TRBJ2-3
v_call: TRBV7-2
clone_size: few
cdr3_aa: CASSSQPYTDTQYF
cdr3_nt: TGTGCCAGCAGCTCCCAGCCCTACACAGATACGCAGTATTTT

d_call: TRBD2
j_call: TRBJ2-1
v_call: TRBV7-7
clone_size: once
cdr3_aa: CASSLGTSNYNEQFF
cdr3_nt: TGTGCCAGCAGCTTAGGGACTAGCAACTACAATGAGCAGTTCTTC

d_call: TRBD2
j_call: TRBJ2-2
v_call: TRBV5-1
clone_size: -
cdr3_aa: CASSLSGGTGELFF
cdr3_nt: TGCGCCAGCAGCTTGTCGGGAGGCACCGGGGAGCTGTTTTTT

d_call: TRBD1
j_call: TRBJ1-5
v_call: TRBV2
clone_size: -
cdr3_aa: CASSFQGAQPQHF
cdr3_nt: TGTGCCAGCAGTTTTCAGGGGGCTCAGCCCCAGCATTTT

d_call: TRBD1
j_call: TRBJ1-5
v_call: TRBV18
clone_size: few
cdr3_aa: CASTPGQGVDQPQHF
cdr3_nt: TGTGCCAGTACACCGGGACAGGGGGTTGATCAGCCCCAGCATTTT

d_call: -
j_call: TRBJ1-2
v_call: TRBV14
clone_size: few
cdr3_aa: CASSQSRNYGYTF
cdr3_nt: TGTGCCAGCAGCCAGTCCAGGAACTATGGCTACACCTTC

d_call: -
j_call: TRBJ2-5
v_call: TRBV19
clone_size: -
cdr3_aa: CASSATGTAQGETQYF
cdr3_nt: TGTGCCAGTAGTGCCACCGGGACTGCCCAGGGGGAGACCCAGTACTTC

d_call: TRBD1
j_call: TRBJ1-4
v_call: TRBV10-3
clone_size: -
cdr3_aa: CAISESGGEKLFF
cdr3_nt: TGTGCCATCAGTGAGTCAGGGGGCGAAAAACTGTTTTTT

d_call: TRBD1
j_call: TRBJ2-1
v_call: TRBV24-1
clone_size: -
cdr3_aa: CATFPGTGGSYNEQFF
cdr3_nt: TGTGCCACTTTCCCCGGGACAGGGGGCTCCTACAATGAGCAGTTCTTC

d_call: -
j_call: TRBJ1-5
v_call: TRBV15
clone_size: -
cdr3_aa: CATSRDNQPQHF
cdr3_nt: TGTGCCACCAGCAGAGACAATCAGCCCCAGCATTTT

d_call: -
j_call: TRBJ2-3
v_call: TRBV5-4
clone_size: -
cdr3_aa: CASSLKMDSSTDTQYF
cdr3_nt: TGTGCCAGCAGCCTGAAAATGGACAGTTCCACAGATACGCAGTATTTT

d_call: -
j_call: TRBJ2-1
v_call: TRBV6-5
clone_size: -
cdr3_aa: CASRGGLSYNEQFF
cdr3_nt: TGTGCCTCGAGGGGGGGGCTTAGCTACAATGAGCAGTTCTTC

d_call: TRBD2
j_call: TRBJ2-1
v_call: TRBV6-1
clone_size: -
cdr3_aa: CASSEKIAGTSAYNEQFF
cdr3_nt: TGTGCCAGCAGTGAAAAGATAGCCGGGACTAGCGCCTACAATGAGCAGTTCTTC

d_call: -
j_call: TRBJ1-5
v_call: TRBV30
clone_size: -
cdr3_aa: CAWSGETEYQPQHF
cdr3_nt: TGTGCCTGGAGTGGGGAGACAGAGTATCAGCCCCAGCATTTT

d_call: TRBD1
j_call: TRBJ2-7
v_call: TRBV4-1
clone_size: -
cdr3_aa: CASSHQTGVGEQYF
cdr3_nt: TGCGCCAGCAGCCACCAGACAGGGGTAGGGGAGCAGTACTTC

d_call: TRBD2
j_call: TRBJ2-6
v_call: TRBV10-3
clone_size: -
cdr3_aa: CAIGQTSGSVTGANVLTF
cdr3_nt: TGTGCCATCGGCCAGACTAGCGGGAGCGTTACTGGGGCCAACGTCCTGACTTTC